The rows below give T cell receptor beta chains drawn from one sample of a study of PD-1 blockade in mismatch repair-deficient tumors. Measured with immunoSEQ multiplex PCR; TCRdb has only the in-frame clones, and not every one. The data show about 25,000 clones, roughly 84% seen once. The specimen was PBMCs, collected before pembrolizumab treatment. The receptors come from an adult with mismatch repair-deficient cancer. Both conserved end residues are part of each CDR3. D genes are given only for firm matches. Size tells how often a clone was seen (once, few, many) or the class of an expanded clone, and some rows leave it out.

clone_size,d_call,v_call,j_call,cdr3_aa,cdr3_nt
-,TRBD1,TRBV5-1,TRBJ2-7,CASSSLLGQGEQYF,TGCGCCAGCAGCTCGCTGTTAGGACAGGGCGAGCAGTACTTC
-,TRBD1,TRBV5-8,TRBJ2-5,CASSLWQGVETQYF,TGTGCCAGCAGCTTGTGGCAGGGGGTTGAGACCCAGTACTTC
-,TRBD1,TRBV5-4,TRBJ1-3,CASSPDVGQTGNTIYF,TGTGCCAGCAGCCCTGATGTGGGACAGACTGGAAACACCATATATTTT
-,TRBD1,TRBV29-1,TRBJ1-1,CSAWDRSNTEAFF,TGCAGCGCCTGGGACAGATCGAACACTGAAGCTTTCTTT
-,TRBD1,TRBV7-8,TRBJ2-3,CASSLRQGVTDTQYF,TGTGCCAGCAGCTTACGGCAGGGGGTCACAGATACGCAGTATTTT
-,TRBD2,TRBV19,TRBJ2-7,CASSRALAGDGYEQYF,TGTGCCAGTAGTCGAGCCCTAGCGGGAGACGGGTACGAGCAGTACTTC
-,-,TRBV5-4,TRBJ1-1,CASSGSYVSRTEAFF,TGTGCCAGCAGCGGATCCTACGTGTCTAGGACTGAAGCTTTCTTT
-,TRBD2,TRBV15,TRBJ2-3,CATSKRTSSTDTQYF,TGTGCCACCAGCAAAAGGACTAGCAGTACAGATACGCAGTATTTT
few,-,TRBV13,TRBJ1-1,CASSPRRVTEAFF,TGTGCCAGCAGCCCTCGCAGGGTGACTGAAGCTTTCTTT
-,TRBD1,TRBV11-2,TRBJ1-6,CASSFRTGNSPLHF,TGTGCCAGCAGCTTTAGGACAGGGAATTCACCCCTCCACTTT
-,TRBD2,TRBV6-6,TRBJ2-7,CASSWSSGKDYEQYF,TGTGCCAGCAGTTGGTCTAGCGGTAAAGACTACGAGCAGTACTTC
-,-,TRBV29-1,TRBJ2-7,CSAGGTEQYF,TGCAGCGCAGGAGGGACCGAGCAGTACTTC
once,TRBD1,TRBV18,TRBJ1-6,CASSRSGDSYSPLHF,TGTGCCAGCTCACGTTCGGGGGACAGTTATTCACCCCTCCACTTT
-,-,TRBV11-3,TRBJ2-2,CASSPRGTAYTGELFF,TGTGCCAGCAGTCCACGTGGGACTGCCTACACCGGGGAGCTGTTTTTT
few,TRBD1,TRBV27,TRBJ1-6,CASSTLYRGRNSPLHF,TGTGCCAGCAGTACACTATACAGGGGTCGGAATTCACCCCTCCACTTT
-,TRBD2,TRBV18,TRBJ2-7,CASSPDLAGVGEQYF,TGTGCCAGCTCACCAGATCTAGCGGGAGTCGGCGAGCAGTACTTC
-,-,TRBV10-3,TRBJ2-7,CAISEYSMGEQYF,TGTGCCATCAGTGAGTACAGCATGGGCGAGCAGTACTTC